Listed here are 5 T cell receptor beta chains from one sample, sequenced in a study of molecular identifiers for immune sequencing clone quantification. TCRdb called the PCR reads again in MiXCR, with one record for every CDR3 protein. Of 350,000 or so distinct CDR3 sequences in the sample, 20% to 25% were seen once. The source material was naive CD8+ T cells from blood, with Jurkat cell RNA spiked in. Subset noted: FACS-sorted CD8+CD4-CCR7+CD45RA+ naive T cells. The receptors were sampled from a human donor in good health. Some libraries in this study had Jurkat cell RNA spiked in.

This clonotype was seen more than once but under ten times. This chain joins TRBV4-3 and TRBJ2-3; 11 bases line up with TRBD2. J was trimmed by 6 bases and V by 4 bases; bases with no gene match: 15. There are 18 residues in the CDR3. Germline CDR1 LGHNA, CDR2 YSLEER. The CDR3 is CASSRDLLAGGSLDTQYF. In DNA, the CDR3 is TGCGCCAGCAGCCGAGATCTCCTAGCGGGGGGTTCCCTTGATACGCAGTATTTT.

This clonotype was observed at least ten times. This sequence joins TRBV11-2 and TRBJ2-1, with D maybe TRBD1 (6 bases). The CDR3 has 15 residues. The germline gives CDR1 SGHAT, CDR2 FQNNGV. Trimming left V 4 bases short and J 9 bases short, with 19 bases between. The CDR3 region is CASSSLNRVESEQFF. CDR3 in DNA: TGTGCCAGCAGCTCACTAAACAGGGTTGAGAGTGAGCAGTTCTTC.

This clonotype was observed a single time. A much larger clone lies one base from this, so it may be a read error. The V and J genes are TRBV7-6 and TRBJ2-1, with D unresolved. Germline assignment: CDR1 SGHVS and CDR2 FNYEAQ. The length of the CDR3 is 16 residues. The CDR3 is CSSSLFVQSSYNEQFF. The CDR3 region has the DNA TGTTCCAGCAGCTTATTTGTCCAGAGCTCCTACAATGAGCAGTTCTTC.

This clonotype was recorded at least ten times. The rearrangement joins TRBV29-1 to TRBJ2-2, with a tentative D call TRBD1 (6 bases). CDR3 size: 13 residues. Trimming stripped 4 bases from V and 3 bases from J, with 9 bases between. CDR1 and CDR2 from the germline V gene are SQVTM and ANQGSEA. CDR3 nucleotide sequence: TGCAGCGTTGTGTCAGGGGACACCGGGGAGCTGTTTTTT. Protein: CSVVSGDTGELFF.

This clonotype was observed many times. The chain links TRBV7-9 to TRBJ2-3, with 8 bases fitting TRBD2. The germline gives CDR1 SEHNR, CDR2 FQNEAQ (reference sequence). The CDR3 consists of 16 residues. The V and J ends lost 5 bases and 2 bases, in that order; junction bases with no gene match: 9. CDR3 sequence reads: CASSTQTSGYTDTQYF. CDR3 DNA: TGTGCCAGCAGCACCCAAACTAGCGGCTACACAGATACGCAGTATTTT.